This entry features one T cell receptor beta chain sequence. In the authors' workflow: Reference gene primer amplification gave estimated nucleated cell counts. Method: immunoSEQ multiplex PCR; TCRdb's copy keeps in-frame clones and lacks some. The D gene and trimming were derived from the DNA, and the V and J assignments and clone size from that table. Of under 300,000 clones listed, about three quarters are singletons. Trimming at V came to 5 bases and at J to 0 bases, leaving 4 bases not matched to a gene. Germline V gene lookup returns CDR1 GTSNPN and CDR2 SVGIG (reference sequence). This CDR3 comprises 14 residues. This entry is derived from a study of blood T cell repertoires in COVID-19. Overall study context: The cDNA or gDNA used as material had been derived from T cells, B-cell-depleted T cells, or PBMCs.

This chain joins TRBV30 and TRBJ2-3; 8 positions agree with TRBD2. The sequence was obtained from a woman over 75 with acute or convalescent COVID-19. Sequencing used peripheral blood. CDR3 sequence (DNA): TGTGCCTGGGAACTAGCGGCTAGCACAGATACGCAGTATTTT. Its translation is CAWELAASTDTQYF. The full variable domain, completed using reference TRBV30 and TRBJ2-3, is SQTIHQWPATLVQPVGSPLSLECTVEGTSNPNLYWYRQAAGRGLQLLFYSVGIGQISSEVPQNLSASRPQDRQFILSSKKLLLSDSGFYLCAWELAASTDTQYFGPGTRLTVL.